These T cell receptor beta chains were read from a single sample in a study of cytomegalovirus exposure and HLA in healthy donors. Repertoires were generated with immunoSEQ multiplex PCR, while TCRdb's copy carries only in-frame clones and drops some. The sample has roughly 77,000 clones, 67% seen once. Sequencing input: PBMCs. These receptors originate from a woman aged 45 to 65 in good health and CMV-seropositive. CDR3s include the opening cysteine and the closing phenylalanine or tryptophan. The D gene is left open where the match is weak. Clone size, where shown, is once, few, many, or a class for clones that have expanded.

>TRBV10-3|TRBJ1-2|NA|NA
TGTGCCATCAACGAACCCGGCGGGGTGTTCGGCTACACCTTC
CAINEPGGVFGYTF
>TRBV7-9|TRBJ1-2|NA|NA
TGTGCCAGCAGCTTTATCACAGACAACTATGGCTACACCTTC
CASSFITDNYGYTF
>TRBV19|TRBJ2-5|NA|NA
TGTGCCAGTAGTATCGCCCTGGAGGAGACCCAGTACTTC
CASSIALEETQYF
>TRBV4-2|TRBJ2-7|NA|NA
TGTGCCAGCAGCCAAGTGGCGACTGGCTACGAGCAGTACTTC
CASSQVATGYEQYF
>TRBV7-3|TRBJ2-5|NA|TRBD1
TGTGCCAGCAGCTTAAACGGGGCAGGGGGTACGGAGACCCAGTACTTC
CASSLNGAGGTETQYF
>TRBV2|TRBJ2-7|NA|TRBD1
TGTGCCATTCCGACAGGGGATTCAAGCCAGTACTTC
CAIPTGDSSQYF
>TRBV14|TRBJ1-2|NA|TRBD1
TGTGCCAGCAGCCTAACAGGGGGCTATGGCTACACCTTC
CASSLTGGYGYTF
>TRBV9|TRBJ1-4|NA|NA
TGTGCCAGCAGCGTAGGGGCGCAGGCAAATGAAAAACTGTTTTTT
CASSVGAQANEKLFF
>TRBV6-1|TRBJ1-1|NA|NA
TGTGCCAGCAGTGAAGCCCCCGGCGGCCCTGAAGCTTTCTTT
CASSEAPGGPEAFF
>TRBV2|TRBJ1-5|NA|TRBD1
TGTGCCAGCAGGGTGGACAGGGGTCCGTATCAGCCCCAGCATTTT
CASRVDRGPYQPQHF
>TRBV6-1|TRBJ2-7|NA|NA
TGTGCCAGCGATAAAGGACAGTACTACGAGCAGTACTTC
CASDKGQYYEQYF
>TRBV2|TRBJ2-3|NA|NA
TGTGCCAGCAGAGACCGGGGGAAAGGCACAGATACGCAGTATTTT
CASRDRGKGTDTQYF
>TRBV30|TRBJ2-3|NA|TRBD2
TGTGCCTGGAGTCTAGCGGGGGCGACCACAGATACGCAGTATTTT
CAWSLAGATTDTQYF
>TRBV7-3|TRBJ1-4|NA|TRBD1
TGTGCCAGCAGCCTGGAGCCGGACAGGGGGCCATCTAATGAAAAACTGTTTTTT
CASSLEPDRGPSNEKLFF
>TRBV7-3|TRBJ1-1|NA|TRBD1
TGTGCCAGCAGCTTAAAAGGACAGGGTTACACTGAAGCTTTCTTT
CASSLKGQGYTEAFF
>TRBV7-9|TRBJ1-2|NA|NA
TGTTCCAGCAGCTTAGGTCCGGACAGCCTCTATGGCTACACCTTC
CSSSLGPDSLYGYTF
>TRBV6-5|TRBJ1-2|few|NA
TGTGCCAGCAGTGAAGACCAGGGCGGCTATGGCTACACCTTC
CASSEDQGGYGYTF
>TRBV6-1|TRBJ2-2|NA|NA
TGTGCCAGCAGTGTTGAGGGGGAGCAAAACACCGGGGAGCTGTTTTTT
CASSVEGEQNTGELFF
>TRBV1|TRBJ2-2|NA|NA
TGCACCAGCAGCCAGACCCTAGCGGGCGCGAACACCGGGGAGCTGTTTTTT
CTSSQTLAGANTGELFF
>TRBV10-1|TRBJ2-1|NA|NA
TGCGCCAGCAGTGGTGGAGGGTCGTCGTGGGACAATGAGCAGTTCTTC
CASSGGGSSWDNEQFF
>TRBV25-1|TRBJ2-1|few|NA
TGTGCCAGCAGTGAATATCCAGGGTCCAATGAGCAGTTCTTC
CASSEYPGSNEQFF
>TRBV4-1|TRBJ1-1|NA|TRBD1
TGCGCCAGCAGCCAAGAGGGACAGGGGGTCACTGAAGCTTTCTTT
CASSQEGQGVTEAFF
>TRBV5-4|TRBJ1-2|few|NA
TGTGCCAGCAGCGTGGACAGTTATGGCTACACCTTC
CASSVDSYGYTF
>TRBV4-2|TRBJ2-3|NA|TRBD2
TGTGCCAGCAGCCCTCGTTCTAGCGGGGGGGAGATCGGTACGCAGTATTTT
CASSPRSSGGEIGTQYF
>TRBV13|TRBJ1-4|NA|TRBD1
TGTGCCAGCAGCGTCCGGGACAGGGATGAAAAACTGTTTTTT
CASSVRDRDEKLFF
>TRBV6-1|TRBJ1-6|NA|NA
TGTGCCAGCAGCCCTTTTATATCGTCACCCCTCCACTTT
CASSPFISSPLHF
>TRBV5-6|TRBJ2-1|NA|TRBD2
TGTGCCAGCAGCGTCCTTTTCGGGAGGGGGGATCGGAATGAGCAGTTCTTC
CASSVLFGRGDRNEQFF
>TRBV11-2|TRBJ2-5|NA|NA
TGTGCCAGCAGCTTAGTTCGGTCAGAGACCCAGTACTTC
CASSLVRSETQYF
>TRBV6-5|TRBJ1-1|NA|TRBD1
TGTGCCAGCAGTTGGGACAGGGGGCGAGGTGAAGCTTTCTTT
CASSWDRGRGEAFF
>TRBV19|TRBJ1-2|NA|TRBD1
TGTGCCAGTAGTCCCCGGCGGGACAGCTATGGCTACACCTTC
CASSPRRDSYGYTF
>TRBV10-3|TRBJ2-1|NA|TRBD1
TGTGCCATCAGTCCCCGGGACAGGGACCGGGTCTTC
CAISPRDRDRVF
>TRBV11-1|TRBJ2-3|NA|TRBD2
TGTGCCAGCAGCTTACAGAGCCTGACTAGCGGGCGAACAGATACGCAGTATTTT
CASSLQSLTSGRTDTQYF
>TRBV5-4|TRBJ1-6|NA|NA
TGTGCCACCCACGATCCTAGGGGAAATTCACCCCTCCACTTT
CATHDPRGNSPLHF
>TRBV5-1|TRBJ2-5|NA|TRBD2
TGCGCCAGCAGCTTGGTGTCAGGGAGGGGAGAGACCCAGTACTTC
CASSLVSGRGETQYF
>TRBV5-1|TRBJ2-7|NA|NA
TGCGCCAGCAGCTTGAGGGACTTTCCTTCCTACGAGCAGTACTTC
CASSLRDFPSYEQYF